This T cell receptor beta chain originates from a study of T cell responses to AZD1222 COVID-19 vaccine. Sequencing was performed with immunoSEQ multiplex PCR; in TCRdb, only in-frame clones are kept and a portion is missing. In the table there are 95,000 to 150,000 clones, about 93% of which are singletons. The CDR3 is 15 residues long. CDR1 is SGDLS, CDR2 YYNGEE, per germline. Trimming removed 3 bases from V and 4 bases from J, with 14 bases in between. The TCR was taken from an adult who received the AZD1222 COVID-19 vaccine. The material was peripheral blood, obtained 28 days after the second AZD1222 dose. The chain employs TRBV9 and TRBJ1-3, with D unclear. The CDR3 sequence: CASSAINSPGNTIYF. DNA for the CDR3: TGTGCCAGCAGCGCCATCAACAGTCCAGGAAACACCATATATTTT.